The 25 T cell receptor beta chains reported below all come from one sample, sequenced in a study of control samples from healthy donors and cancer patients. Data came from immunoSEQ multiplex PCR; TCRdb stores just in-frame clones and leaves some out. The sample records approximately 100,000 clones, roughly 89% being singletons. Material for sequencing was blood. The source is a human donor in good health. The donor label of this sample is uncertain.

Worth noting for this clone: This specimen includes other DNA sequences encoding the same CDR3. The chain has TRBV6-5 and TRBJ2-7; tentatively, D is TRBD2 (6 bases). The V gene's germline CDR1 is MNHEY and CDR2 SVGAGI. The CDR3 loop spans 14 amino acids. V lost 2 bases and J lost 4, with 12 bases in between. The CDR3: CASSYGTAIYEQYF. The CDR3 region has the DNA TGTGCCAGCAGTTACGGGACTGCGATATACGAGCAGTACTTC.

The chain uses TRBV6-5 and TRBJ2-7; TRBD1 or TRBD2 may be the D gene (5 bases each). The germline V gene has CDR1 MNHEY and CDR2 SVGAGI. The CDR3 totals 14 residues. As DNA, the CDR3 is TGTGTCCACGGGGACCCTGCCCGCTCCTACGAGCAGTACTTC. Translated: CVHGDPARSYEQYF.

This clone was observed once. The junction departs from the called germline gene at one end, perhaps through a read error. CDR3 protein: CASSPPEEGHLNF. The DNA of the CDR3 is TGTGCCAGCAGTCCACCCGAAGAGGGTCATCTTAATTTT. V usage is TRBV6-5 and J usage is TRBJ1-5, with D unclear. Germline CDR1 is MNHEY and CDR2 is SVGAGI. The CDR3 length is 13 residues.

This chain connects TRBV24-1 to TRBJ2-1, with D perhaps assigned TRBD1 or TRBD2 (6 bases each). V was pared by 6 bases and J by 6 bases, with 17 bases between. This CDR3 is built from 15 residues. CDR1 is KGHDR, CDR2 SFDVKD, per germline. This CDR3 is CATSLGGKGSNEQFF. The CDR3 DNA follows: TGTGCCACCAGTCTCGGGGGCAAGGGGAGCAATGAGCAGTTCTTC.

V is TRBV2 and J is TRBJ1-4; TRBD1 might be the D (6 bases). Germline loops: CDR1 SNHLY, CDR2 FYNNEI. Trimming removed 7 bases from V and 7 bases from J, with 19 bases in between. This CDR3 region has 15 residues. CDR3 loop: CASKEPGHGTEKLFF. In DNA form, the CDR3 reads TGTGCCAGCAAGGAGCCGGGACATGGTACTGAAAAACTGTTTTTT.

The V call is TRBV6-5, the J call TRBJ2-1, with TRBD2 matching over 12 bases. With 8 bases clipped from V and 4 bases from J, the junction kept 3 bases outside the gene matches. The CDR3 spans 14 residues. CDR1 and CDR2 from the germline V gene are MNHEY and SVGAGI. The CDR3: CASRTSGVYNEQFF. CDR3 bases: TGTGCCAGCCGGACTAGCGGGGTTTACAATGAGCAGTTCTTC.

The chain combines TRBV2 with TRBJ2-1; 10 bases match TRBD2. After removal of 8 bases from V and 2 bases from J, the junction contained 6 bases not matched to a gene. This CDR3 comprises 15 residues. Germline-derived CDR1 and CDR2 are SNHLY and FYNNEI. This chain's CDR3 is CASGATSGPYNEQFF. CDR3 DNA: TGTGCCAGCGGGGCGACTAGCGGGCCCTACAATGAGCAGTTCTTC.

CDR3 bases: TGTGCCACCCGGACAGGGGGCGTCAATCAGCCCCAGCATTTT. Protein: CATRTGGVNQPQHF. The genes are TRBV2 and TRBJ1-5, with TRBD1 matching 11 bases. Germline trimming cut 10 bases from V and 3 bases from J; bases unmatched to any gene: 5. Per the germline V gene, CDR1 is SNHLY and CDR2 is FYNNEI. This CDR3 has 14 residues.

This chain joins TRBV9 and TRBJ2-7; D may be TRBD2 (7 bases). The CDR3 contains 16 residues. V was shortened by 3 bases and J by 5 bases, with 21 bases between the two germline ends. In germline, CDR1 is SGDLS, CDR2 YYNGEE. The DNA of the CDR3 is TGTGCCAGCAGCGCCTTAGGGGGGGAACGATCTAACGAGCAGTACTTC. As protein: CASSALGGERSNEQYF.

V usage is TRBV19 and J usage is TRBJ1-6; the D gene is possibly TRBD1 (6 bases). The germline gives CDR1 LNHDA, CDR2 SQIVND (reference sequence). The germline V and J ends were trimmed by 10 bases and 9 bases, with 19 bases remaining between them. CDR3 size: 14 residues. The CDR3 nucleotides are TGTGCCACAAAACAGGGTACCGGTGGTTCACCCCTCCACTTT. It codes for CATKQGTGGSPLHF. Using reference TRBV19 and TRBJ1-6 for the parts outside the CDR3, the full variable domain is DGGITQSPKYLFRKEGQNVTLSCEQNLNHDAMYWYRQDPGQGLRLIYYSQIVNDFQKGDIAEGYSVSREKKESFPLTVTSAQKNPTAFYLCATKQGTGGSPLHFGNGTRLTVT.

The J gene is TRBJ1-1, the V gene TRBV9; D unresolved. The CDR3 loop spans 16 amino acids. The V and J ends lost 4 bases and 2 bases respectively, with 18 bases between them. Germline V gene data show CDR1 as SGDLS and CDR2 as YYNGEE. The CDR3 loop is CASSPHSLTINTEAFF. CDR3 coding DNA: TGTGCCAGCAGCCCACACTCTTTGACTATTAACACTGAAGCTTTCTTT.

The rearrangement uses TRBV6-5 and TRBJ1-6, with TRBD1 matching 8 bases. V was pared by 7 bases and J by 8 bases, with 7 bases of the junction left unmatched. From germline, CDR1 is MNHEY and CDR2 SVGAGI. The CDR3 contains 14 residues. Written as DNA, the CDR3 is TGTGCCAGCAAGGGGACAGGTCTTGATTCACCCCTCCACTTT. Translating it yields CASKGTGLDSPLHF.

The DNA for the CDR3 is TGTGCCAGCAGCCTGCATGGGCTTCAGGGTACGGAATCACCCCTCCACTTT. Protein: CASSLHGLQGTESPLHF. The rearrangement joins TRBV5-6 to TRBJ1-6; possibly TRBD1 for D (5 bases). There are 17 residues in the CDR3. Germline values: CDR1 SGHDT, CDR2 YYEEEE. V lost 4 bases and J lost 10, with 24 bases in between. Drawing the rest from reference TRBV5-6 and TRBJ1-6, the complete variable domain is DAGVTQSPTHLIKTRGQQVTLRCSPKSGHDTVSWYQQALGQGPQFIFQYYEEEERQRGNFPDRFSGHQFPNYSSELNVNALLLGDSALYLCASSLHGLQGTESPLHFGNGTRLTVT.

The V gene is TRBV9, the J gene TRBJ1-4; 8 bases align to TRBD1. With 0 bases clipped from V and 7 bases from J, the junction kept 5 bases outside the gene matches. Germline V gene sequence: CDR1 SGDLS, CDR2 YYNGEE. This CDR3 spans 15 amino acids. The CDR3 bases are TGTGCCAGCAGCGTAGGGACAGGGTACGGTGAAAAACTGTTTTTT. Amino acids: CASSVGTGYGEKLFF.

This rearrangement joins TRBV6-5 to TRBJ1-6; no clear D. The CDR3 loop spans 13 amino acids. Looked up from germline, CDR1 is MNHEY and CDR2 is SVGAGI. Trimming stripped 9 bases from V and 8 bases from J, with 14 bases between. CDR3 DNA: TGTGCCAGTGGAAGGCAGGAGGATTCACCCCTCCACTTT. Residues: CASGRQEDSPLHF.

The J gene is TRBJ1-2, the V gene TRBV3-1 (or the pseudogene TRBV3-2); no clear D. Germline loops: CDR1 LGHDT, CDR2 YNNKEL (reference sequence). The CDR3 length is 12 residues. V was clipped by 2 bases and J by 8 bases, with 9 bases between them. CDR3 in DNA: TGTGCCAGCAGCCAACGCACGGGCGGCTACACCTTC. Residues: CASSQRTGGYTF.

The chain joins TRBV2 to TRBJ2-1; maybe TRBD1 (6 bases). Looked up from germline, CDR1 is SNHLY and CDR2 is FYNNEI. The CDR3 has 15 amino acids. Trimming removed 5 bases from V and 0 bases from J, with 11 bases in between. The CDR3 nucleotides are TGTGCCAGCAGTTTGAACAGGGACTCCTACAATGAGCAGTTCTTC. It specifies CASSLNRDSYNEQFF.

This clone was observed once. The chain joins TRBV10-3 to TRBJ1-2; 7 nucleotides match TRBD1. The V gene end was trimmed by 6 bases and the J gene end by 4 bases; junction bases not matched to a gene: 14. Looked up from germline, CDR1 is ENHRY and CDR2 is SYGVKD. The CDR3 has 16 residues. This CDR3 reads CAISPRQGHKSYGYTF. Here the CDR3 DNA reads TGTGCCATCAGCCCTAGACAGGGCCATAAGAGCTATGGCTACACCTTC.

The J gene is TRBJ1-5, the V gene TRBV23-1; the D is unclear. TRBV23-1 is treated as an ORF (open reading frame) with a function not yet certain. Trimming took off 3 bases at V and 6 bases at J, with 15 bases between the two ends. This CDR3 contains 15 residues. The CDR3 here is CASSHIMPAGQPQHF. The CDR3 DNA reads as TGCGCCAGCAGTCATATTATGCCCGCTGGTCAGCCCCAGCATTTT.

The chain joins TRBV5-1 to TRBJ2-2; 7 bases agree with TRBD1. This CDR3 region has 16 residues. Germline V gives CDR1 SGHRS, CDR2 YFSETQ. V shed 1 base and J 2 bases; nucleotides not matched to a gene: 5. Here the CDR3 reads CASSLLDRANTGELFF. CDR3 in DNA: TGCGCCAGCAGCTTGCTCGACAGGGCCAACACCGGGGAGCTGTTTTTT.

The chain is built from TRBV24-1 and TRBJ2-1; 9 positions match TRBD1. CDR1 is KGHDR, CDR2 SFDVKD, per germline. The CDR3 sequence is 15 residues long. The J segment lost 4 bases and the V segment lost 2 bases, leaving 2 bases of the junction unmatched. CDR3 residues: CATSDSGQGYNEQFF. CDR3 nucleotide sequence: TGTGCCACCAGTGATTCGGGACAGGGATACAATGAGCAGTTCTTC.

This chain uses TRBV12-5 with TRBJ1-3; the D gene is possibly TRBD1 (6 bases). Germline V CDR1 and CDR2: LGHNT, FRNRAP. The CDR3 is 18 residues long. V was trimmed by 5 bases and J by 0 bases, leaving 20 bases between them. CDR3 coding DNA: TGTGCTAGTGGTCTCACCTTTTCAGGGGTTCGCTCTGGAAACACCATATATTTT. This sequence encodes CASGLTFSGVRSGNTIYF.

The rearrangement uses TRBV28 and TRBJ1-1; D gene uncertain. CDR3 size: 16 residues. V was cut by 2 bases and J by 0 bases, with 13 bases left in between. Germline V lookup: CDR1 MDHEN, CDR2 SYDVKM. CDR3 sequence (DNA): TGTGCCAGCAGTTTACGCTATGGCAGGATGAACACTGAAGCTTTCTTT. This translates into CASSLRYGRMNTEAFF. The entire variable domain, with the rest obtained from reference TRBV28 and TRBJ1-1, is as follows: DVKVTQSSRYLVKRTGEKVFLECVQDMDHENMFWYRQDPGLGLRLIYFSYDVKMKEKGDIPEGYSVSREKKERFSLILESASTNQTSMYLCASSLRYGRMNTEAFFGQGTRLTVV.

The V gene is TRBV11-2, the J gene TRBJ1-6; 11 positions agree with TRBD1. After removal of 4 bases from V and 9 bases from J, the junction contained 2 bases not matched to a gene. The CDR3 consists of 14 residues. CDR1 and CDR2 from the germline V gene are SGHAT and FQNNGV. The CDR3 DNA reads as TGTGCCAGCAGCTCGGGACAGGGGGTTTCACCCCTCCACTTT. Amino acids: CASSSGQGVSPLHF.

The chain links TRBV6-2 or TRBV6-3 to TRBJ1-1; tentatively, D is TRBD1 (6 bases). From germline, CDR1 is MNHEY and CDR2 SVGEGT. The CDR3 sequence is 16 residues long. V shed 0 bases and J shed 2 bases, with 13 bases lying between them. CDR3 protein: CASSYSPQTGNTEAFF. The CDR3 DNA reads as TGTGCCAGCAGTTACTCACCTCAGACAGGAAACACTGAAGCTTTCTTT.